These 25 T cell receptor beta chains were all obtained from the same sample, sequenced in a study of blood T cell repertoires in COVID-19. Data came from immunoSEQ multiplex PCR; TCRdb stores just in-frame clones and leaves some out. The sample holds 65,000 or so clones; approximately 82% are singletons and the top ten take approximately 3.4%. Material for sequencing was peripheral blood. The receptors originated from a man in his sixties with acute or convalescent COVID-19.

CDR3 coding DNA: TGTGCCAGCGCCGGGACAGGGGGCGGAAACACCATATATTTT. This gives the protein CASAGTGGGNTIYF. This chain uses TRBV25-1 with TRBJ1-3, with 12 bases identical to TRBD1. The V and J ends lost 8 bases and 4 bases, in that order; junction bases with no gene match: 3. The CDR3 covers 14 residues. Germline-derived CDR1 and CDR2 are MGHDK and SYGVNS.

This chain connects TRBV29-1 to TRBJ2-5, with TRBD1 as a possible D gene (7 bases). Germline V gene lookup returns CDR1 SQVTM and CDR2 ANQGSEA. V lost 6 bases and J lost 7, with 15 bases in between. The CDR3 covers 12 residues. In DNA form, the CDR3 reads TGCAGCGTCGAGGGGACAGCGGGGACCCAGTACTTC. Protein: CSVEGTAGTQYF.

The V call is TRBV15, the J call TRBJ1-5; D remains unclear. Germline CDR1 and CDR2: LNHNV and YYDKDF (reference sequence). V lost 0 bases and J lost 8, with 14 bases in between. The CDR3 length is 15 residues. The CDR3 sequence: CATSRDGQDREPQHF. As DNA, the CDR3 is TGTGCCACCAGCAGAGATGGTCAGGATAGAGAGCCCCAGCATTTT.

The CDR3 region is CASSISARQGGGQFF. The DNA of the CDR3 is TGTGCCAGTAGTATTAGCGCTCGACAGGGAGGTGGGCAGTTCTTC. This sequence joins TRBV19 and TRBJ2-1; a possible D gene is TRBD1 (7 bases). The germline V and J ends were trimmed by 3 bases and 12 bases, with 21 bases remaining between them. Germline V gene data show CDR1 as LNHDA and CDR2 as SQIVND (reference sequence). The CDR3 contains 15 residues.

The V gene is TRBV27, the J gene TRBJ1-2, with 7 nucleotides matching TRBD1. The CDR3 extends over 13 amino acids. CDR1 and CDR2 (germline): MNHEY, SMNVEV (reference sequence). The trim removed 7 bases at V and 6 bases at J, leaving 8 bases unmatched. The CDR3 DNA is TGTGCCAGCACTACACAGGGGATACATGGCTACACCTTC. It translates to CASTTQGIHGYTF.

The J gene is TRBJ2-5, the V gene TRBV4-2, with D hard to call. From germline, CDR1 is LGHNA and CDR2 YNFKEQ. V lost 4 bases to trimming and J lost 5 bases, with 11 bases between them. The CDR3 is 13 amino acids. CDR3 coding DNA: TGTGCCAGCAGCCCCGGAGCCGGGGAGACCCAGTACTTC. Protein: CASSPGAGETQYF.

The count of this clone is one. V usage is TRBV25-1 and J usage is TRBJ2-2; TRBD2 matches at 8 bases. Trimming at V came to 5 bases and at J to 3 bases, leaving 8 bases not matched to a gene. This CDR3 has 16 residues. Germline lookup yields CDR1 MGHDK and CDR2 SYGVNS. The CDR3 reads CASSSPRGGDTGELFF. CDR3 bases: TGTGCCAGCAGTTCCCCTCGGGGGGGGGACACCGGGGAGCTGTTTTTT.

The chain is built from TRBV20-1 and TRBJ1-2, with 9 bases lining up with TRBD1. Trimming at V came to 3 bases and at J to 8 bases, leaving 22 bases not matched to a gene. The germline CDR1 and CDR2 sequences are DFQATT and SNEGSKA (reference sequence). The CDR3 loop spans 18 amino acids. The CDR3 nucleotides read TGCAGTGCTAGTCAAGGAATAGGGACAGGGCCTCTTTATGGGGGCTACACCTTC. It specifies CSASQGIGTGPLYGGYTF.

CDR3 in amino acids: CASSSNSPLHF. CDR3 DNA: TGTGCCAGCAGTTCGAATTCACCCCTCCACTTT. The V call is TRBV28, the J call TRBJ1-6; D call uncertain. Trimming shortened V by 4 bases and J by 7 bases, and 2 bases separated the two germline ends. Germline CDR1 reads MDHEN; CDR2 reads SYDVKM. The CDR3 has 11 amino acids.

This clone appeared a single time. V gene TRBV7-9 combines with J gene TRBJ1-2; no clear D. The CDR3 extends over 12 amino acids. From germline, CDR1 is SEHNR and CDR2 FQNEAQ (reference sequence). The germline V and J ends were trimmed by 5 bases and 8 bases, with 12 bases remaining between them. The CDR3 protein is CASSPSLWGYTF. For the CDR3, the DNA is TGTGCCAGCAGCCCGAGCCTTTGGGGCTACACCTTC.

The V call is TRBV5-5, the J call TRBJ1-1; no clear D. Germline CDR1 and CDR2: SGHKS and YYEKEE (reference sequence). This CDR3 comprises 15 residues. The V and J ends lost 2 bases and 3 bases respectively, with 14 bases between them. The CDR3 sequence: CASSFSPLGDTEAFF. The DNA of the CDR3 is TGTGCCAGCAGCTTCAGTCCTCTGGGAGACACTGAAGCTTTCTTT.

As DNA, the CDR3 is TGTGCCAGCAGAGGGACTGCAAATCAGCCCCAGCATTTT. It specifies CASRGTANQPQHF. The rearrangement joins TRBV2 to TRBJ1-5; D is perhaps TRBD1 (5 bases). From germline, CDR1 is SNHLY and CDR2 FYNNEI. The V and J ends lost 6 bases and 4 bases respectively, with 10 bases between them. The CDR3 length is 13 residues.

CDR3 DNA sequence: TGCAGCGGGGGGCGGGGGCAACCCACAGATACGCAGTATTTT. Translating gives CSGGRGQPTDTQYF. This chain links TRBV29-1 with TRBJ2-3; D is perhaps TRBD2 (7 bases). The CDR3 runs to 14 residues. Per the germline V gene, CDR1 is SQVTM and CDR2 is ANQGSEA. V lost 7 bases to trimming and J lost 2 bases, with 16 bases between them.

The chain carries TRBV6-6 and TRBJ2-7, with 7 nucleotides matching TRBD1. V lost 5 bases and J lost 6; bases outside the gene matches: 4. The CDR3 length is 12 residues. Germline V gene sequence: CDR1 MNHNY, CDR2 SVGAGI (reference sequence). The CDR3, as DNA: TGTGCCAGCAGTCTCGACAGGGTCGAGCAGTACTTC. It is translated as CASSLDRVEQYF.

CDR3 sequence: CASSFPGTGNEKLFF. For the CDR3, the DNA is TGTGCCAGCAGCTTTCCCGGGACAGGGAATGAAAAACTGTTTTTT. The chain employs TRBV28 and TRBJ1-4; 9 bases fit TRBD1. Germline lookup yields CDR1 MDHEN and CDR2 SYDVKM. The CDR3 extends over 15 amino acids. Trimming removed 6 bases from V and 5 bases from J; junction bases left unmatched: 7.

The count of this clone is one. The DNA of the CDR3 is TGTGCCAGCAGCTCCGCCTCTACCCAGGACATTCAGTACTTC. This codes for CASSSASTQDIQYF. The J gene is TRBJ2-4, the V gene TRBV5-6; D gene unclear. V shed 3 bases and J shed 8 bases, with 15 bases lying between them. Germline V gives CDR1 SGHDT, CDR2 YYEEEE. The CDR3 runs to 14 residues.

The genes are TRBV12-3 or TRBV12-4 and TRBJ2-1; 7 nucleotides match TRBD1. V trimming: 7 bases; J trimming: 7 bases; junction bases outside the gene matches: 7. This CDR3 is built from 13 residues. The CDR3 loop reads CASTGQDWNEQFF. The CDR3 coding sequence is TGTGCCAGCACCGGACAGGATTGGAATGAGCAGTTCTTC.

In this sample, this clone turned up a few times. The V gene is TRBV7-9, the J gene TRBJ1-2; TRBD1 might be the D (6 bases). In germline, CDR1 is SEHNR, CDR2 FQNEAQ (reference sequence). V was cut by 1 base and J by 7 bases, with 10 bases left in between. CDR3 length: 13 residues. The CDR3 is CASSLEAGAGYTF. The CDR3 nucleotides are TGTGCCAGCAGCTTAGAAGCGGGGGCTGGCTACACCTTC.

The chain couples TRBV5-1 to TRBJ1-1; D is undetermined. Between the trimmed V and J ends, which lost 2 bases and 5 bases, there was a span of 13 bases. CDR1 is SGHRS and CDR2 is YFSETQ in the germline V gene. This CDR3 contains 14 residues. The CDR3 region has the DNA TGCGCCAGCAGCTTTTTTGAGATGAGAACTGAAGCTTTCTTT. It yields the protein CASSFFEMRTEAFF.

The V call is TRBV27, the J call TRBJ2-3, with TRBD1 matching 7 bases. The CDR3 spans 14 residues. Germline loops: CDR1 MNHEY, CDR2 SMNVEV (reference sequence). The J segment lost 3 bases and the V segment lost 3 bases, leaving 3 bases of the junction unmatched. The CDR3 here is CASSLPGGTDTQYF. In DNA, the CDR3 is TGTGCCAGCAGTTTGCCAGGGGGTACAGATACGCAGTATTTT.

The chain is built from TRBV9 and TRBJ2-7; tentative D call: TRBD2 (5 bases). Per the germline V gene, CDR1 is SGDLS and CDR2 is YYNGEE. Trimming pared 4 bases from V and 6 bases from J, leaving 8 bases between. The CDR3 sequence is 11 residues long. CDR3: CASSPGVEQYF. The CDR3 DNA is TGTGCCAGCAGCCCCGGGGTCGAGCAGTACTTC.

The chain uses TRBV5-4 and TRBJ2-1, with TRBD2 matching over 7 bases. Germline V gene sequence: CDR1 SGHNT, CDR2 YYREEE (reference sequence). The CDR3 is 16 residues long. The ends lost 2 bases at V and 3 bases at J; junction bases unmatched: 8. This CDR3 is CASSFSHGGIYNEQFF. In nucleotides, the CDR3 is TGTGCCAGCAGCTTTTCCCACGGGGGGATCTACAATGAGCAGTTCTTC.

The chain couples TRBV27 to TRBJ2-2; D may be TRBD2 (7 bases). CDR3 length equals 16 residues. Germline loops: CDR1 MNHEY, CDR2 SMNVEV (reference sequence). The V end was cut by 5 bases, the J end by 2 bases, with 15 bases between. The DNA of the CDR3 is TGTGCCAGCAGTAGAGGCGGGGGCTCCAACACCGGGGAGCTGTTTTTT. Translation: CASSRGGGSNTGELFF.

The rearrangement links TRBV2 to TRBJ1-1; no clear D. The CDR3 is made up of 14 amino acids. The germline V and J ends were trimmed by 2 bases and 1 base, with 8 bases remaining between them. Germline-derived CDR1 and CDR2 are SNHLY and FYNNEI. The CDR3 DNA reads TGTGCCAGCAGTGAATCAATTCCGAACACTGAAGCTTTCTTT. Its protein is CASSESIPNTEAFF.

The chain is built from TRBV7-8 and TRBJ2-1, with 7 positions matching TRBD1. This CDR3 comprises 14 residues. Germline values: CDR1 SGHVS, CDR2 FQNEAQ. V lost 5 bases and J lost 3; bases outside the gene matches: 4. This chain's CDR3 is CASSERTGYNEQFF. CDR3 sequence (DNA): TGTGCCAGCAGCGAACGGACAGGCTACAATGAGCAGTTCTTC.